This TCR beta chain was sequenced during a study of cytomegalovirus exposure and HLA in healthy donors. PCR primers comprised 60 Vbeta and 13 Jbeta primers. TCRdb keeps only in-frame clones here, not all; method: immunoSEQ multiplex PCR. Of around 120,000 clones listed, roughly 85% are singletons. The V gene's germline CDR1 is SGHVS and CDR2 FQNEAQ. V dropped 5 bases and J dropped 5; count of bases not matched to a gene: 9. The CDR3 totals 18 residues. The sequencing input was PBMCs. The rearrangement links TRBV7-8 to TRBJ2-1, with 16 bases matching TRBD2. This sequence originates from a boy aged 10-17 years in good health and CMV-seronegative. CDR3 coding DNA: TGTGCCAGCAGCCGCAGGGGGACTAGCGGGAGGGGCCACAATGAGCAGTTCTTC. Protein sequence: CASSRRGTSGRGHNEQFF. The variable domain in full, completed from reference TRBV7-8 and TRBJ2-1, reads GAGVSQSPRYKVAKRGQDVALRCDPISGHVSLFWYQQALGQGPEFLTYFQNEAQLDKSGLPSDRFFAERPEGSVSTLKIQRTQQEDSAVYLCASSRRGTSGRGHNEQFFGPGTRLTVL.